This T cell receptor (beta chain) originates from a study of T cell repertoires in cytomegalovirus infection. TCRdb ran MiXCR on the reads and lists one entry per CDR3 protein. The sample lists roughly 150,000 distinct CDR3 sequences, less than 25% occurring once. This clonotype has a count of ten or more. The CDR3 loop spans 16 amino acids. The germline gives CDR1 SGHVT, CDR2 SQSDAQ. V shed 6 bases and J 1 base; nucleotides not matched to a gene: 10. Sequencing used PBMCs. This chain uses TRBV7-4 with TRBJ2-7, with 9 bases that match TRBD1. The sequence came from a human donor in good health (CMV status not recorded). Some clones in this sample may be carry-over from other donors' samples. CDR3 sequence reads: CASSSKRTGDSYEQYF. The CDR3 DNA reads TGTGCCAGCAGTTCCAAAAGGACAGGGGATTCCTACGAGCAGTACTTC. Full variable domain (rest looked up from reference TRBV7-4 and TRBJ2-7): GAGVSQSPRYKVAKRGRDVALRCDSISGHVTLYWYRQTLGQGSEVLTYSQSDAQRDKSGRPSGRFSAERPERSVSTLKIQRTEQGDSAVYLCASSSKRTGDSYEQYFGPGTRLTVT.